Sequencing of this T cell receptor beta chain was carried out in a study of T cell responses to AZD1222 COVID-19 vaccine. Study details: Analysis merged second doses at about 4 or about 12 weeks. Study-level findings and limits: Among spike-specific TCRs, nearly half reportedly target unmutated variant regions. Every sample of the repertoires postdated the peak T cell response. Donors, mostly white British, included more females; clonal diversity was possibly underestimated.

The assay was immunoSEQ multiplex PCR, and TCRdb's table has in-frame clones only and misses some. The sample shows 90,000 to 120,000 clones, roughly 87% of them seen only once. The germline V and J ends were trimmed by 6 bases and 6 bases, with 8 bases remaining between them. CDR3 size: 12 residues. Germline CDR1 is SEHNR and CDR2 is FQNEAQ (reference sequence). For this clone: Its antigen is not identified.

The sample consisted of peripheral blood, taken on day 0 of AZD1222 vaccination. V gene TRBV7-9 combines with J gene TRBJ2-2; D unresolved. This receptor was obtained from an adult in good health. The CDR3, as DNA: TGTGCCAGCAGAGAGGTTCCCGGGGAGCTGTTTTTT. It codes for CASREVPGELFF.